This TCR beta chain emerged from a study of blood T cells in healthy people across ages. As regards this clonotype: Its antigen is currently unknown.

The CDR3 consists of 15 residues. CDR1 and CDR2 from the germline V gene are PRHDT and FYEKMQ (reference sequence). Trimming pared 1 base from V and 0 bases from J, leaving 10 bases between. Combining a sample-barcoded 5' primer with a J-beta primer mix, a second PCR ran for roughly 7 to 11 cycles. TCRdb called the 5' RACE reads again in MiXCR, with one record for every CDR3 protein. The top ten clones hold 3% of a sample with 600,000 to 900,000 distinct CDR3 sequences, approximately 24% of them seen once. Points from the study as a whole: CMV infection status of these donors was not known.

These data were likewise used in another study, on T cells of mothers and their children. From that paper: The study obtained over 8 million TCR beta CDR3 reads per mother and 2.5 million to 3 million per child.

Sequencing was performed on blood. J is TRBJ2-7 and V is TRBV13, with D tentatively TRBD1 (6 bases). The TCR sequence derives from a boy younger than 18 in good health. The CDR3 nucleotides read TGTGCCAGCAGCTTAGACGGGACACTCTCCTACGAGCAGTACTTC. Amino acid sequence: CASSLDGTLSYEQYF.